This T cell receptor (beta chain) is drawn from a study of regulatory T cells in long-lasting Graves disease. The study's findings and limits: Blood alone, not thyroid tissue, was studied.

To make TCR beta libraries, researchers used iRepertoire HTBI primers and Arm-PCR of CDR3 regions. MiXCR, applied by TCRdb to the multiplex PCR reads, yields one record per CDR3 protein. The sample holds more than 650,000 distinct CDR3 sequences; 30% are singletons and the top ten take about 40%. The time point: persistent/refractory GD, antithyroid drugs over 5 years with positive TRAb. PBMC RNA was the source of the TCR library. The CDR3 totals 12 residues. Trimming removed 5 bases at V and 11 bases at J, with 15 bases between. The germline gives CDR1 MDHEN, CDR2 SYDVKM. This clonotype was observed many times. The antigen is not known.

This TCR was recovered from a female donor with Graves disease. The chain couples TRBV28 to TRBJ1-1; D is unclear. This material consisted of peripheral blood mononuclear cells (PBMCs), taken when the disease was refractory, from a patient treated with antithyroid drugs. CDR3 coding DNA: TGTGCCAGCAGTGCGACCGGATTGGAGGCTTTCTTT. This codes for CASSATGLEAFF.